The 23 T cell receptor beta chains given below trace back to one sample, sequenced in a study of yellow fever vaccine responses in identical twins. TCRdb re-analysed the RT-PCR reads in MiXCR, keeping a single row per CDR3 protein. The sample has 13,000 to 15,000 distinct CDR3 sequences; about four fifths are singletons. Sequences were derived from T cells from blood (PBMCs), unsorted or a sorted subset (not recorded which), sampled before or after yellow fever vaccination (not recorded which). The receptors come from a young woman who received the yellow fever vaccine.

This clonotype was counted a single time. This chain joins TRBV27 and TRBJ2-1, with D unclear. CDR3 size: 14 residues. CDR1 and CDR2 from the germline V gene are MNHEY and SMNVEV (reference sequence). The V gene lost 1 base and the J gene lost 6 bases, with 10 bases spanning the gap. The DNA for the CDR3 is TGTGCCAGCAGTTTATTTCGGTCGGGCAATGAGCAGTTCTTC. It is translated as CASSLFRSGNEQFF.

The chain couples TRBV7-9 to TRBJ1-2, with a possible D match to TRBD1 (5 bases). V was cut by 5 bases and J by 6 bases, with 13 bases left in between. Germline V gene sequence: CDR1 SEHNR, CDR2 FQNEAQ (reference sequence). The CDR3 consists of 13 residues. The CDR3 loop reads CASSATRDDGYTF. The CDR3 coding sequence is TGTGCCAGCAGCGCGACCAGGGACGATGGCTACACCTTC.

The chain combines TRBV5-5 with TRBJ1-6; TRBD1 might be the D (5 bases). The V end lost 3 bases, the J end lost 15 bases, and 10 bases lay between the germline ends. The CDR3 has 11 amino acids. The germline CDR1 and CDR2 sequences are SGHKS and YYEKEE (reference sequence). CDR3 nucleotide sequence: TGTGCCAGCAGCTCCCAGGGTAGCCTCCACTTT. Translating gives CASSSQGSLHF.

CDR3 DNA sequence: TGCAGTGCTCGCGGGTCGGGCGATCAGCCCCAGCATTTT. It translates to CSARGSGDQPQHF. This chain uses TRBV20-1 with TRBJ1-5, with unresolved D. Germline-derived CDR1 and CDR2 are DFQATT and SNEGSKA (reference sequence). This CDR3 contains 13 residues. The V gene lost 5 bases and the J gene lost 5 bases, with 13 bases spanning the gap.

V and J are TRBV12-3 or TRBV12-4 and TRBJ2-5; D not certain. Trimming stripped 3 bases from V and 0 bases from J, with 8 bases between. The CDR3 spans 14 residues. CDR3 bases: TGTGCCAGCAGTTTTTGGCCGTACCAAGAGACCCAGTACTTC. Amino acid sequence: CASSFWPYQETQYF.

This chain uses TRBV5-6 with TRBJ1-5; no clear D gene. The V gene lost 4 bases and the J gene lost 5 bases, with 16 bases spanning the gap. Germline V gene lookup returns CDR1 SGHDT and CDR2 YYEEEE. The CDR3 runs 15 residues. DNA for the CDR3: TGTGCCAGCAGCCTGGGCCCCGGCGACCATCAGCCCCAGCATTTT. This codes for CASSLGPGDHQPQHF.

The chain joins TRBV18 to TRBJ1-1; D unresolved. The CDR3 length is 15 residues. Germline CDR1 and CDR2: KGHSH and LQKENI. The V end lost 0 bases, the J end lost 4 bases, and 12 bases lay between the germline ends. The DNA for the CDR3 is TGTGCCAGCTCACCACCGTACGCCACGGGCACTGAAGCTTTCTTT. Translation: CASSPPYATGTEAFF.

The CDR3 here is CASSLDRVANTEAFF. The CDR3 region has the DNA TGTGCCAGCAGTCTCGACAGGGTGGCAAATACTGAAGCTTTCTTT. The chain has TRBV2 and TRBJ1-1; TRBD1 matches at 7 bases. Germline V CDR1 and CDR2: SNHLY, FYNNEI. The length of the CDR3 is 15 residues. The junction had 11 bases not matched to a gene; V was cut back by 5 bases and J by 5 bases.

This clonotype appeared once. The J gene is TRBJ2-3, the V gene TRBV29-1, with D unresolved. Trimming shortened V by 7 bases and J by 8 bases, and 16 bases separated the two germline ends. This CDR3 has 12 amino acids. Germline CDR1 and CDR2: SQVTM and ANQGSEA. The CDR3 sequence is CSALDVRVTQYF. CDR3 coding DNA: TGCAGCGCCCTCGACGTCCGGGTTACGCAGTATTTT.

The chain recombines TRBV12-3 or TRBV12-4 with TRBJ1-2; possibly TRBD1 for D (5 bases). The CDR3 sequence is 13 residues long. V was cut by 3 bases and J by 1 base, with 6 bases left in between. As DNA, the CDR3 is TGTGCCAGCAGTTTGGGGGGTAACTATGGCTACACCTTC. This translates into CASSLGGNYGYTF.

The genes are TRBV24-1 and TRBJ2-3, with TRBD1 identical over 8 bases. This CDR3 contains 16 residues. Germline lookup yields CDR1 KGHDR and CDR2 SFDVKD. Trimming cost V 3 bases and J 2 bases; bases outside gene matches: 6. This CDR3 reads CATSDIRQGNTDTQYF. CDR3 in DNA: TGTGCCACCAGTGATATTCGACAGGGGAACACAGATACGCAGTATTTT.

The V and J genes are TRBV5-1 and TRBJ2-7; 7 bases align to TRBD1. Germline values: CDR1 SGHRS, CDR2 YFSETQ. V dropped 4 bases and J dropped 5; count of bases not matched to a gene: 12. CDR3 length: 15 amino acids. CDR3 sequence (DNA): TGCGCCAGCAGCAACTTAGGACAGGCGATCGACGAGCAGTACTTC. It encodes CASSNLGQAIDEQYF.

The V call is TRBV5-1, the J call TRBJ2-1; 11 nucleotides align to TRBD2. The CDR3 length is 18 residues. V gave up 0 bases and J gave up 2 bases; unmatched junction bases: 7. Per germline, CDR1 SGHRS and CDR2 YFSETQ. DNA for the CDR3: TGCGCCAGCAGCTTGGCCAAAACTAGCGGGGGAACCTACAATGAGCAGTTCTTC. Translation gives CASSLAKTSGGTYNEQFF.

In DNA, the CDR3 is TGTGCCAGCAGCCAAATTACAGGGGTTGGCTACACCTTC. It specifies CASSQITGVGYTF. This rearrangement joins TRBV3-1 to TRBJ1-2, with TRBD1 matching 7 bases. The CDR3 runs 13 residues. Germline V gene lookup returns CDR1 LGHDT and CDR2 YNNKEL (reference sequence). The trim removed 2 bases at V and 7 bases at J, leaving 4 bases unmatched.

The table lists this clonotype with a count of one. This chain connects TRBV6-2 or TRBV6-3 to TRBJ2-1, with 11 bases fitting TRBD2. The germline V gene has CDR1 MNHEY and CDR2 SVGEGT. V shed 2 bases and J 4 bases; nucleotides not matched to a gene: 4. This CDR3 contains 16 residues. CDR3 residues: CASSYRIAGGYNEQFF. CDR3 nucleotide sequence: TGTGCCAGCAGTTACCGGATAGCGGGGGGGTACAATGAGCAGTTCTTC.

This clonotype was detected only once. The CDR3 sequence: CSALKGYGDDEQFF. CDR3 coding DNA: TGCAGTGCCCTGAAAGGCTATGGGGACGATGAGCAGTTCTTC. V usage is TRBV20-1 and J usage is TRBJ2-1; the D call may be TRBD1 or TRBD2 (5 bases each). V was clipped by 6 bases and J by 8 bases, with 20 bases between them. Germline loops: CDR1 DFQATT, CDR2 SNEGSKA (reference sequence). This CDR3 has 14 amino acids.

V is TRBV4-2 and J is TRBJ1-1; no firm D call. Looked up from germline, CDR1 is LGHNA and CDR2 is YNFKEQ. The V and J ends lost 0 bases and 11 bases respectively, with 13 bases between them. There are 13 residues in the CDR3. The CDR3 sequence: CASSQDREGGAFF. The DNA of the CDR3 is TGTGCCAGCAGCCAAGATCGGGAGGGTGGGGCTTTCTTT.

The chain has TRBV23-1 and TRBJ2-7, with D tentatively TRBD1 or TRBD2 (5 bases each). TRBV23-1 qualifies as an ORF whose function is uncertain. The CDR3 runs to 18 residues. V lost 6 bases to trimming and J lost 1 base, with 25 bases between them. The CDR3 spells CASSPPSRGRLISYEQYV. DNA of the CDR3: TGCGCCAGCAGCCCACCAAGTCGGGGCAGGTTAATATCCTACGAGCAGTACGTC.

The chain employs TRBV7-2 and TRBJ2-1; 9 bases line up with TRBD2. This CDR3 has 15 amino acids. The V segment lost 4 bases and the J segment 0 bases; nucleotides outside the gene matches: 1. Germline-derived CDR1 and CDR2 are SGHTA and FQGNSA. In nucleotides, the CDR3 is TGTGCCAGCAGCTATAGCGGGAGCTCCTACAATGAGCAGTTCTTC. This translates into CASSYSGSSYNEQFF.

The chain combines TRBV18 with TRBJ1-3, with D unclear. CDR1 and CDR2 from the germline V gene are KGHSH and LQKENI. V lost 3 bases, J lost 4 bases, and 7 bases lay in between. The CDR3 is 13 amino acids. The CDR3 DNA reads as TGTGCCAGCTCACCGTCCAGGGGAAACACCATATATTTT. It encodes CASSPSRGNTIYF.

This sequence joins TRBV18 and TRBJ2-7; D not certain. CDR3 length equals 14 residues. The germline gives CDR1 KGHSH, CDR2 LQKENI. Trimming cost V 2 bases and J 5 bases, with 13 bases left between them. CDR3: CASSPRAVFHEQYF. The CDR3 DNA reads TGTGCCAGCTCACCAAGGGCAGTGTTCCACGAGCAGTACTTC.

This clonotype was seen once. This chain joins TRBV29-1 and TRBJ2-5; 7 bases fit TRBD2. V dropped 6 bases and J dropped 1; count of bases not matched to a gene: 2. CDR1 SQVTM and CDR2 ANQGSEA come from the germline V gene. The length of the CDR3 is 12 residues. CDR3 residues: CSVLAGQETQYF. The CDR3 nucleotides read TGCAGCGTCTTAGCGGGCCAAGAGACCCAGTACTTC.

This sequence joins TRBV21-1 and TRBJ1-5; TRBD1, the D gene given by the table, was not confirmed from the DNA. TRBV21-1 is a documented pseudogene. This CDR3 contains 16 residues. The CDR3 spells CASSKRTAYLNQPQHF. The DNA for the CDR3 is TGTGCCAGCAGCAAGCGGACAGCTTACCTCAATCAGCCCCAGCATTTT.